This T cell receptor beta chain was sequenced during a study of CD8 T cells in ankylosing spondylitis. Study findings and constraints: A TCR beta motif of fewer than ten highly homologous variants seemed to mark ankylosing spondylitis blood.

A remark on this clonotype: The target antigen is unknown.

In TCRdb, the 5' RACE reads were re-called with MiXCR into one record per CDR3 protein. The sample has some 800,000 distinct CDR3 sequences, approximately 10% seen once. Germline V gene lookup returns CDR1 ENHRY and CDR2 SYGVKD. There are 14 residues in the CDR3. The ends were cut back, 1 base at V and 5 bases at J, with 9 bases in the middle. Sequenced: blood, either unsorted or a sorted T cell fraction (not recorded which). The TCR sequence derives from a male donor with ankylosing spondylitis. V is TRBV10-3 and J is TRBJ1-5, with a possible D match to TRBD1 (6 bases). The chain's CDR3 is CAISEWGADQPQHF. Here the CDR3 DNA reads TGTGCCATCAGTGAGTGGGGGGCCGATCAGCCCCAGCATTTT.